Listed below are T cell receptor beta chains from one sample, sequenced in a study of CD8 T cells in Susac syndrome. TCRdb used MiXCR to reprocess the immunoSEQ multiplex PCR reads, holding one entry per CDR3 protein. The sample lists some 75,000 distinct CDR3 sequences; 80% to 95% were seen once. The sequencing input was CD8+ T cells from PBMCs. The receptors shown here come from a human donor with Susac syndrome. Each CDR3 is given with its conserved first and last residue. A D gene is named only where the DNA matches it firmly. Not every row has a clone size; where given, it reads once, few, many or a size class.

v_call,j_call,clone_size,d_call,cdr3_length,cdr3_nt,cdr3_aa
TRBV20-1,TRBJ2-2,NA,TRBD2,20,TGCAGTGCTAGGAGCCCACGGGGGCTAGCGGGAGGGCCGAACACCGGGGAGCTGTTTTTT,CSARSPRGLAGGPNTGELFF
TRBV20-1,TRBJ2-5,NA,TRBD1,15,TGCAGTGCTAGTCCAAGGGGACAGGGATGGGAGACCCAGTACTTC,CSASPRGQGWETQYF
TRBV20-1,TRBJ2-7,NA,TRBD2,14,TGCAGTGCTAATCGACTAGCGGGAGGCTACGAGCAGTACTTC,CSANRLAGGYEQYF
TRBV28,TRBJ2-1,once,NA,14,TGTGCCAGCAGTTTATGGGGGGCTCGCAATGAGCAGTTCTTC,CASSLWGARNEQFF
TRBV19,TRBJ2-5,NA,NA,15,TGTGCCAGTAGTATTGGAGGGGCTGGGGGAGAGACCCAGTACTTC,CASSIGGAGGETQYF
TRBV2,TRBJ2-2,NA,NA,13,TGTGCCAGCAGCGGTCTCGGGGTCGGGGAGCTGTTTTTT,CASSGLGVGELFF
TRBV7-9,TRBJ2-3,once,NA,15,TGTGCCAGCATCTTAGGGGCAGGAAGCACAGATACGCAGTATTTT,CASILGAGSTDTQYF
TRBV11-1,TRBJ1-1,NA,NA,16,TGTGCCAGCAGCTTAGCGTGGTCCAGGATGAACACTGAAGCTTTCTTT,CASSLAWSRMNTEAFF
TRBV11-2,TRBJ2-3,NA,NA,18,TGTGCCAGCAGCTCACCGTTCCGGTTTCAGGCTCCAGTCTATACGCAGTATTTT,CASSSPFRFQAPVYTQYF
TRBV12-3/TRBV12-4,TRBJ2-3,NA,NA,14,TGTGCCAGCAGCACGGGGACATGGACAGATACGCAGTATTTT,CASSTGTWTDTQYF
TRBV7-2,TRBJ2-5,NA,TRBD1,16,TGTGCCAGCAGCACTCTAGGACAGGGGCGTCAAGAGACCCAGTACTTC,CASSTLGQGRQETQYF
TRBV6-2/TRBV6-3,TRBJ2-7,NA,NA,13,TGTGCCAGCAGTCCGGACAGCCGCTACGAGCAGTACTTC,CASSPDSRYEQYF
TRBV4-2,TRBJ2-1,once,NA,17,TGTGCCAGCAGCCAAGATCGGTGGTCTAGTGTTCGGAATGAGCAGTTCTTC,CASSQDRWSSVRNEQFF
TRBV28,TRBJ2-7,NA,TRBD1,13,TGTGCCAGCCGGACAGGTATAACGCGGGAGCAGTACTTC,CASRTGITREQYF
TRBV6-1,TRBJ1-2,NA,NA,13,TGTGCCAGCAGTGAAGTCAGGGTTTATGGCTACACCTTC,CASSEVRVYGYTF
TRBV29-1,TRBJ1-4,NA,TRBD1,13,TGCAGCGGTCAGGACAGGGCTAATGAAAAACTGTTTTTT,CSGQDRANEKLFF
TRBV15,TRBJ2-2,NA,TRBD1,15,TGTGCCACCAGCACGGACAGGGGGCTTAACGGGGAGCTGTTTTTT,CATSTDRGLNGELFF
TRBV25-1,TRBJ1-6,once,TRBD1,16,TGTGCCAGCAGTGGGACGTGGCAGGGGGGAAATTCACCCCTCCACTTT,CASSGTWQGGNSPLHF
TRBV7-9,TRBJ2-7,NA,TRBD2,16,TGTGCCAGCAGCTCCTGGGGGACTAGCGGGGGACACGAGCAGTACTTC,CASSSWGTSGGHEQYF
TRBV11-2,TRBJ2-1,NA,TRBD1,16,TGTGCCAGCAGCTTCCTCCGGGGACAGGGTTGGAATGAGCAGTTCTTC,CASSFLRGQGWNEQFF
TRBV15,TRBJ2-1,once,TRBD2,15,TGTGCCACCAGCGGTCATAGCGGGAGCTACAATGAGCAGTTCTTC,CATSGHSGSYNEQFF
TRBV28,TRBJ1-2,NA,NA,13,TGTGCCAGCCGAAAGACAGGAGACCGAGTCTACACCTTC,CASRKTGDRVYTF
TRBV28,TRBJ2-7,NA,NA,13,TGTGCCAGCAGTTTGGGGGCAAGGGGAGAGCAGTACTTC,CASSLGARGEQYF
TRBV5-4,TRBJ2-2,NA,NA,14,TGTGCCAGCAGCCCTCAGGGGAACACCGGGGAGCTGTTTTTT,CASSPQGNTGELFF
TRBV18,TRBJ2-5,NA,NA,15,TGTGCCAGCTCACCGTCACAGGGTATAGAAGAGACCCAGTACTTC,CASSPSQGIEETQYF
TRBV4-3,TRBJ2-1,once,TRBD2,18,TGCGCCAGCAGCCGCATGGGACTAGCGGGGGCTAGTCACAATGAGCAGTTCTTC,CASSRMGLAGASHNEQFF
TRBV6-2/TRBV6-3,TRBJ1-5,NA,NA,12,TGTGCCAGCAGTTACTCGCCCCAGCCCCAGCATTTT,CASSYSPQPQHF
TRBV2,TRBJ2-7,NA,NA,11,TGTGCCAGCATAACAGCCTACGAGCAGTACTTC,CASITAYEQYF
TRBV13,TRBJ1-1,NA,NA,14,TGTGCCAGCAGCTTAACCCCAATGAACACTGAAGCTTTCTTT,CASSLTPMNTEAFF
TRBV7-9,TRBJ1-2,NA,NA,13,TGTGCCAGCAGCTTAGACCAGGGTTATGGCTACACCTTC,CASSLDQGYGYTF
TRBV20-1,TRBJ2-7,NA,TRBD1,14,TGCAGTGCTAGGGCGCCGACAGGGGGCCACGAGCAGTACTTC,CSARAPTGGHEQYF
TRBV28,TRBJ2-1,NA,NA,16,TGTGCCAGCAGGCCCTACACGGGGCCCTCCTACAATGAGCAGTTCTTC,CASRPYTGPSYNEQFF
TRBV5-5,TRBJ2-1,NA,NA,15,TGTGCCAGCAGCTTGGTCGGCGGCTCCTACAATGAGCAGTTCTTC,CASSLVGGSYNEQFF
TRBV7-9,TRBJ2-7,NA,NA,12,TGTGCCAGCAGCCGATCAGCCTACGAGCAGTACTTC,CASSRSAYEQYF
TRBV18,TRBJ2-5,NA,TRBD1,15,TGTGCCAGCTCTATAAAGGGACAGAGCCAAGAGACCCAGTACTTC,CASSIKGQSQETQYF
TRBV12-3/TRBV12-4,TRBJ2-2,NA,NA,15,TGTGCCAGCAGTTTGGAGGGGATTAGGGTCGGGGAGCTGTTTTTT,CASSLEGIRVGELFF
TRBV7-9,TRBJ1-1,NA,TRBD1,14,TGTGCCAGCAGCTTCCGGGACAGGGAGACTGAAGCTTTCTTT,CASSFRDRETEAFF
TRBV6-2/TRBV6-3,TRBJ2-1,NA,TRBD2,16,TGTGCCAGCAGTTACTCGGGGCGGGAGGAGGTCAATGAGCAGTTCTTC,CASSYSGREEVNEQFF
TRBV7-2,TRBJ2-2,NA,TRBD2,14,TGTGCCAGCAGCTTAGGAGCGGGGGCCGGGGAGCTGTTTTTT,CASSLGAGAGELFF
TRBV11-2,TRBJ1-1,NA,NA,13,TGTGCCAGCAGCTTAGATGGTATGTCGGAAGCTTTCTTT,CASSLDGMSEAFF
TRBV27,TRBJ2-1,NA,NA,15,TGTGCCAGCAGTTTACCGGGCGGCTCCTACAATGAGCAGTTCTTC,CASSLPGGSYNEQFF